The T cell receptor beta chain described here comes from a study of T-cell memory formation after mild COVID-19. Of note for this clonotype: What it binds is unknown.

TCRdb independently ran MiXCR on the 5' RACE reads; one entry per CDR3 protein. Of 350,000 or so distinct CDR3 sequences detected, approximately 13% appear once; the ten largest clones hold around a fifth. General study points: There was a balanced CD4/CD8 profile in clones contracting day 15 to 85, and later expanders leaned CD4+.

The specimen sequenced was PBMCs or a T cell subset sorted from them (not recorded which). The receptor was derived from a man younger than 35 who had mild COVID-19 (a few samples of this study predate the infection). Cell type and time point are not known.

The CDR3 loop reads CATSDRGTVIDEQFF. Here the CDR3 DNA reads TGTGCCACCAGTGACCGCGGGACCGTGATTGATGAGCAGTTCTTC. The chain is built from TRBV24-1 and TRBJ2-1; D may be TRBD2 (6 bases). The germline CDR1 and CDR2 sequences are KGHDR and SFDVKD. The CDR3 covers 15 residues. V was cut by 4 bases and J by 8 bases, with 17 bases left in between.